This entry lists 28 T cell receptor beta chains sequenced from one sample in a study of regulatory T cells in long-lasting Graves disease. TCR beta libraries were built with iRepertoire HTBI primers and Arm-PCR of CDR3 regions. TCRdb independently ran MiXCR on the multiplex PCR reads; one entry per CDR3 protein. The sample yields more than 450,000 distinct CDR3 sequences, around 11% seen once. Sample time point: newly diagnosed GD, antithyroid drugs for less than 3 months. With RNA extracted from PBMCs as input, the TCR library was made. Another study also made use of these data, one on T cells in Graves' hyperthyroidism and ophthalmopathy.

Sequencing was performed on peripheral blood mononuclear cells (PBMCs), taken at new diagnosis, from a patient treated with antithyroid drugs. The receptors were gathered from a woman under 40 with Graves disease.

In its sample, this clonotype was seen many times. The V gene is TRBV24-1, the J gene TRBJ2-5, with D possibly TRBD1 on 6 matching bases. This CDR3 comprises 16 residues. Germline CDR1 KGHDR, CDR2 SFDVKD. The V end lost 3 bases, the J end lost 5 bases, and 18 bases lay between the germline ends. The CDR3 region is CATSDPRDTSPETQYF. Here the CDR3 DNA reads TGTGCCACCAGTGATCCTCGGGACACCTCTCCCGAGACCCAGTACTTC.

This clonotype appeared many times. The rearrangement uses TRBV30 and TRBJ1-2, with 7 bases aligning to TRBD1. Germline-derived CDR1 and CDR2 are GTSNPN and SVGIG (reference sequence). The CDR3 covers 14 residues. With 3 bases clipped from V and 3 bases from J, the junction kept 7 bases outside the gene matches. The CDR3 reads CAWRGQTGDYGYTF. The DNA for the CDR3 is TGTGCCTGGAGGGGACAAACAGGGGACTATGGCTACACCTTC.

This clonotype was recorded many times. The chain employs TRBV7-2 and TRBJ1-5; TRBD1 might be the D (5 bases). Germline V gives CDR1 SGHTA, CDR2 FQGNSA. This CDR3 spans 17 amino acids. Trimming stripped 2 bases from V and 0 bases from J, with 14 bases between. The CDR3 DNA follows: TGTGCCAGCAGCTTATCATCGACAGCCGTTAGCAATCAGCCCCAGCATTTT. It translates to CASSLSSTAVSNQPQHF. The whole variable domain, filled in from reference TRBV7-2 and TRBJ1-5, reads GAGVSQSPSNKVTEKGKDVELRCDPISGHTALYWYRQSLGQGLEFLIYFQGNSAPDKSGLPSDRFSAERTGGSVSTLTIQRTQQEDSAVYLCASSLSSTAVSNQPQHFGDGTRLSIL.

In its sample, this clonotype was seen many times. The chain has TRBV29-1 and TRBJ2-1, with D unclear. Germline CDR1 reads SQVTM; CDR2 reads ANQGSEA. V shed 3 bases and J shed 6 bases, with 15 bases lying between them. The CDR3 is 14 residues long. CDR3 DNA sequence: TGCAGCGTTGATTTCACGGCCTCGGGCAATGAGCAGTTCTTC. Its translation is CSVDFTASGNEQFF.

The sample holds many counts of this clonotype. V usage is TRBV2 and J usage is TRBJ2-1, with D tentatively TRBD1 (6 bases). Germline CDR1 and CDR2: SNHLY and FYNNEI. The CDR3 covers 13 residues. V dropped 7 bases and J dropped 3 bases, with 10 bases sitting between them. The CDR3 reads CASKGTNYNEQFF. The CDR3 DNA reads TGTGCCAGCAAGGGGACAAACTACAATGAGCAGTTCTTC. Using reference TRBV2 and TRBJ2-1 for the parts outside the CDR3, the full variable domain is EPEVTQTPSHQVTQMGQEVILRCVPISNHLYFYWYRQILGQKVEFLVSFYNNEISEKSEIFDDQFSVERPDGSNFTLKIRSTKLEDSAMYFCASKGTNYNEQFFGPGTRLTVL.

The chain combines TRBV19 with TRBJ1-5; D ambiguous. Germline loops: CDR1 LNHDA, CDR2 SQIVND (reference sequence). The ends were cut back, 5 bases at V and 1 base at J, with 12 bases in the middle. CDR3 size: 15 residues. CDR3 coding DNA: TGTGCCAGTAGTTTAATGGCCGGAAGCAATCAGCCCCAGCATTTT. Protein sequence: CASSLMAGSNQPQHF.

The J gene is TRBJ2-1, the V gene TRBV6-2 or TRBV6-3; D unresolved. The V end lost 5 bases, the J end lost 10 bases, and 24 bases lay between the germline ends. Germline-derived CDR1 and CDR2 are MNHEY and SVGEGT. The CDR3 length is 16 residues. CDR3: CASSEGAANPSYEQFF. The CDR3 bases are TGTGCCAGCAGTGAAGGTGCCGCAAATCCCTCCTACGAGCAGTTCTTC.

This chain joins TRBV2 and TRBJ2-7; 9 bases map to TRBD1. Trimming took 6 bases from V and 4 from J; bases not matched to a gene: 7. Germline CDR1 is SNHLY and CDR2 is FYNNEI. The CDR3 totals 14 residues. In DNA form, the CDR3 reads TGTGCCAGCAGCGGACAGGGGTTAGAGTACGAGCAGTACTTC. Translation gives CASSGQGLEYEQYF. The full variable domain, with the rest looked up from reference TRBV2 and TRBJ2-7, is EPEVTQTPSHQVTQMGQEVILRCVPISNHLYFYWYRQILGQKVEFLVSFYNNEISEKSEIFDDQFSVERPDGSNFTLKIRSTKLEDSAMYFCASSGQGLEYEQYFGPGTRLTVT.

This clonotype was observed a handful of times. V gene TRBV10-2 combines with J gene TRBJ1-1; TRBD1 is a possible D gene (6 bases). The CDR3 runs 16 residues. V lost 5 bases and J lost 2, with 18 bases in between. Germline V gene sequence: CDR1 WSHSY, CDR2 SAAADI. The DNA for the CDR3 is TGCGCCAGCAGTACCTTCGGCAGGGGCCGAAACACTGAAGCTTTCTTT. Amino acid sequence: CASSTFGRGRNTEAFF.

Notes on this clonotype: Possible read error: a much larger clone is one base away. This rearrangement joins TRBV29-1 to TRBJ2-7; the D gene could be TRBD1 or TRBD2 (5 bases each). The V and J ends lost 7 bases and 0 bases respectively, with 13 bases between them. The CDR3 is made up of 13 amino acids. CDR1 is SQVTM, CDR2 ANQGSEA, per germline. The DNA for the CDR3 is TGCAGCGCTGTGTCAGGGAGCTCCTACGAGCAGTACTTC. Translating it yields CSAVSGSSYEQYF.

This clonotype was recorded once. For the CDR3, the DNA is TGTGCCAGCAGAAACCGGGACAGGGGGCCGATAATATCTGAAGCTTTCTTT. This translates into CASRNRDRGPIISEAFF. J is TRBJ1-1 and V is TRBV28; 12 bases agree with TRBD1. Germline trimming cut 6 bases from V and 6 bases from J; bases unmatched to any gene: 14. This CDR3 spans 17 amino acids. The germline V gene encodes CDR1 MDHEN and CDR2 SYDVKM.

This clonotype was counted between two and nine times. A far larger clone is one base from this, pointing to a likely read error. The chain is built from TRBV10-3 and TRBJ2-1, with 11 bases identical to TRBD2. Germline V gene data show CDR1 as ENHRY and CDR2 as SYGVKD. The CDR3 runs 19 residues. Unmatched junction bases numbered 19, after V lost 5 bases and J lost 7 bases. CDR3: CAISSYGRIAGGPRNEQFF. CDR3 nucleotide sequence: TGTGCCATCAGTTCATACGGAAGAATAGCGGGAGGGCCAAGGAATGAGCAGTTCTTC.

This clonotype appeared a single time. The chain links TRBV20-1 to TRBJ1-1, with 8 positions matching TRBD1. Germline assignment: CDR1 DFQATT and CDR2 SNEGSKA (reference sequence). The CDR3 loop spans 12 amino acids. The V gene end was trimmed by 6 bases and the J gene end by 5 bases; junction bases not matched to a gene: 5. The DNA for the CDR3 is TGCAGTGCCTCAGGGGGCCGAACTGAAGCTTTCTTT. It is translated as CSASGGRTEAFF.

This clonotype turned up a few times. The V gene is TRBV28, the J gene TRBJ1-5, with 9 bases fitting TRBD1. The V gene's germline CDR1 is MDHEN and CDR2 SYDVKM. The CDR3 sequence is 18 residues long. V shed 5 bases, J shed 3 bases, and the junction held 14 bases outside the gene matches. The CDR3 nucleotides read TGTGCCAGCAGTGGAACCTTCGGGACAGGGAGAATCAATCAGCCCCAGCATTTT. As protein: CASSGTFGTGRINQPQHF.

The chain combines TRBV18 with TRBJ2-7, with a weak D call TRBD1 (5 bases). Trimming cost V 3 bases and J 2 bases, with 8 bases left between them. The CDR3 runs 13 residues. Germline V gives CDR1 KGHSH, CDR2 LQKENI. In DNA form, the CDR3 reads TGTGCCAGCTCACCGAAGGGGACCTACGAGCAGTACTTC. It specifies CASSPKGTYEQYF.

This clonotype was found a few times. The V gene is TRBV9, the J gene TRBJ1-1; possible D gene TRBD1, 5 bases. V dropped 2 bases and J dropped 1 base, with 9 bases sitting between them. The CDR3 is made up of 14 amino acids. The germline V gene has CDR1 SGDLS and CDR2 YYNGEE. CDR3 in amino acids: CASSVGHPNTEAFF. As DNA, the CDR3 is TGTGCCAGCAGCGTCGGACACCCGAACACTGAAGCTTTCTTT.

This clonotype appeared many times. V is TRBV19 and J is TRBJ1-5, with D possibly being TRBD1 (5 bases). CDR3 size: 15 residues. V was shortened by 4 bases and J by 7 bases, with 17 bases between the two germline ends. CDR1 is LNHDA, CDR2 SQIVND, per germline (reference sequence). The CDR3 DNA sequence: TGTGCCAGTAGTACCCAAGCCAGGGAAGACCAGCCCCAGCATTTT. This gives the protein CASSTQAREDQPQHF.

This clonotype came up a few times. The chain has TRBV9 and TRBJ2-3, with D possibly TRBD1 on 5 matching bases. Trimming cost V 0 bases and J 2 bases, with 10 bases left between them. The germline gives CDR1 SGDLS, CDR2 YYNGEE. This CDR3 contains 15 residues. CDR3: CASSVVAGNTDTQYF. In DNA form, the CDR3 reads TGTGCCAGCAGCGTAGTGGCAGGGAACACAGATACGCAGTATTTT.

The chain joins TRBV10-2 to TRBJ2-3; 8 bases fit TRBD2. CDR3 length: 15 amino acids. Germline CDR1 WSHSY, CDR2 SAAADI. V shed 6 bases and J 0 bases; nucleotides not matched to a gene: 5. The CDR3 sequence is CASSASGLSTDTQYF. The CDR3 DNA reads as TGCGCCAGCAGCGCTAGCGGGCTTAGCACAGATACGCAGTATTTT.

This clonotype was observed at least ten times. V usage is TRBV6-5 and J usage is TRBJ2-1; 9 bases line up with TRBD2. The germline V gene has CDR1 MNHEY and CDR2 SVGAGI. This CDR3 has 15 amino acids. V dropped 2 bases and J dropped 7; count of bases not matched to a gene: 6. The CDR3 protein is CASSYDLAGRNEQFF. The CDR3 DNA reads as TGTGCCAGCAGTTACGATCTAGCGGGGAGGAATGAGCAGTTCTTC.

This clonotype has at least ten counts. The chain combines TRBV20-1 with TRBJ1-1; maybe TRBD1 (5 bases). With 5 bases removed from V and 6 bases from J, the gap between germline ends came to 13 bases. The V gene's germline CDR1 is DFQATT and CDR2 SNEGSKA (reference sequence). CDR3 length: 12 amino acids. The chain's CDR3 is CSAGGGRAEAFF. DNA for the CDR3: TGCAGTGCTGGGGGGGGGAGAGCTGAAGCTTTCTTT.

This clonotype was observed at least ten times. The genes are TRBV7-2 and TRBJ2-7; D is undetermined. The CDR3 consists of 16 residues. Germline loops: CDR1 SGHTA, CDR2 FQGNSA. The germline V and J ends were trimmed by 1 base and 0 bases, with 13 bases remaining between them. CDR3 nucleotides: TGTGCCAGCAGCTTAGGTGGTGGGGTAAACTCCTACGAGCAGTACTTC. Its protein is CASSLGGGVNSYEQYF. Full variable domain (missing parts from reference TRBV7-2 and TRBJ2-7): GAGVSQSPSNKVTEKGKDVELRCDPISGHTALYWYRQSLGQGLEFLIYFQGNSAPDKSGLPSDRFSAERTGGSVSTLTIQRTQQEDSAVYLCASSLGGGVNSYEQYFGPGTRLTVT.

J is TRBJ2-5 and V is TRBV28, with 10 positions matching TRBD1. CDR1 MDHEN and CDR2 SYDVKM come from the germline V gene. The CDR3 has 17 residues. Trimming at V came to 0 bases and at J to 4 bases, leaving 8 bases not matched to a gene. This CDR3 reads CASSLWTGGIKGETQYF. CDR3 bases: TGTGCCAGCAGTTTATGGACAGGGGGCATTAAGGGAGAGACCCAGTACTTC.

This clonotype was picked up a small number of times. One end of the junction varies from germline; a read error may be responsible. The rearrangement links TRBV7-9 to TRBJ1-4; D ambiguous. This CDR3 region has 14 residues. Germline CDR1 reads SEHNR; CDR2 reads FQNEAQ (reference sequence). In DNA, the CDR3 is TGTGCCAGCAGCTTAGGCGCAACTAATGAAAAACTGCTTTTT. This encodes CASSLGATNEKLLF.

For this clonotype: A much more abundant neighbour one base away suggests this may be a read error. The rearrangement uses TRBV5-1 and TRBJ2-2, with no clear D. Germline CDR1 reads SGHRS; CDR2 reads YFSETQ. The CDR3 contains 13 residues. CDR3 DNA: TGCGCCAACAGCTTAAATAGGCCCGGGGAGCTGTTTTTT. As protein: CANSLNRPGELFF.

V gene TRBV4-1 combines with J gene TRBJ1-4; TRBD1 is a possible D gene (6 bases). The ends were cut back, 4 bases at V and 8 bases at J, with 20 bases in the middle. Germline V gives CDR1 MGHRA, CDR2 YSYEKL. This CDR3 spans 16 amino acids. CDR3 coding DNA: TGCGCCAGCAGCCGAGGGGACGGGGGGCGCTTCGAAAAACTGTTTTTT. It is translated as CASSRGDGGRFEKLFF.

This clonotype was seen more than once but under ten times. The chain is built from TRBV7-6 and TRBJ2-7; 9 nucleotides line up with TRBD2. After removal of 1 base from V and 6 bases from J, the junction contained 7 bases not matched to a gene. CDR1 is SGHVS and CDR2 is FNYEAQ in the germline V gene. There are 15 residues in the CDR3. CDR3 sequence: CASSLGVAGVVEQYF. DNA of the CDR3: TGTGCCAGCAGCTTAGGAGTAGCGGGAGTTGTCGAGCAGTACTTC.

This clonotype has a handful of counts. The chain recombines TRBV20-1 with TRBJ1-3; D gene uncertain. CDR3 size: 16 residues. Germline V gene lookup returns CDR1 DFQATT and CDR2 SNEGSKA (reference sequence). Trimming stripped 2 bases from V and 0 bases from J, with 14 bases between. The CDR3, as DNA: TGCAGTGCTAGATTTGGTTCGCGAATCTCTGGAAACACCATATATTTT. Its protein is CSARFGSRISGNTIYF.